This TCR beta chain was sequenced during a study of blood T cell repertoires in COVID-19. Study in general: Acute-phase and convalescent COVID-19 samples originated in the United States, Italy and Spain. From T cells, B-cell-depleted T cells, or PBMCs came the material, which was cDNA or gDNA.

In germline, CDR1 is SEHNR, CDR2 FQNEAQ (reference sequence). Losses at the gene ends were 5 bases for V and 4 bases for J; bases not matched to a gene: 6. The CDR3 loop spans 15 amino acids. Methods used by the authors: The authors estimated nucleated cell counts from reference gene primer amplification. Produced via immunoSEQ multiplex PCR; TCRdb's table is partial and in-frame only. For V, J and clone size, that table is used; D and trimming come from the DNA. The repertoire consists of over 250,000 clones, with 85% occurring once and the leading ten covering 13%. This chain links TRBV7-9 with TRBJ1-5; 9 bases map to TRBD1. The sequenced material came from peripheral blood. The receptor was derived from a human donor in a cohort sampled during active COVID-19. The CDR3: CASSRTGDWNQPQHF. The CDR3 region has the DNA TGTGCCAGCAGCCGGACAGGGGATTGGAATCAGCCCCAGCATTTT.